A single sample is the source of the 3 T cell receptor beta chains below, sequenced in a study of technical replicates of blood from several donors. The assay was immunoSEQ multiplex PCR, and TCRdb's table has in-frame clones only and misses some. The sample shows about 71,000 clones, around 97% of them seen only once. The sequenced sample was T cells isolated from PBMCs. These receptors were taken from a human donor in good health.

The chain has TRBV11-2 and TRBJ2-2, with D possibly being TRBD2 (6 bases). Between the trimmed V and J ends, which lost 8 bases and 2 bases, there was a span of 21 bases. The CDR3 sequence is 17 residues long. Germline V gene data show CDR1 as SGHAT and CDR2 as FQNNGV. The CDR3 loop reads CASLFSGGVHNTGELFF. The CDR3 region has the DNA TGTGCCAGCTTGTTTAGCGGCGGGGTCCATAACACCGGGGAGCTGTTTTTT.

This clone was observed a few times. The J gene is TRBJ1-5, the V gene TRBV10-1; the D gene is possibly TRBD1 (5 bases). The CDR3 loop spans 18 amino acids. CDR1 is WNHNN, CDR2 SYGVQD, per germline (reference sequence). V shed 3 bases and J shed 6 bases, with 24 bases lying between them. Here the CDR3 DNA reads TGCGCCAGCAGTGAACCTGGGGGGTCGGGGGAAATGGGTCAGCCCCAGCATTTT. Its protein product is CASSEPGGSGEMGQPQHF.

The chain combines TRBV27 with TRBJ1-5; D unclear. CDR3 size: 13 residues. The V end lost 4 bases, the J end lost 0 bases, and 4 bases lay between the germline ends. CDR1 is MNHEY, CDR2 SMNVEV, per germline (reference sequence). The CDR3 spells CASSSHSNQPQHF. CDR3 in DNA: TGTGCCAGCAGTTCCCATAGCAATCAGCCCCAGCATTTT.